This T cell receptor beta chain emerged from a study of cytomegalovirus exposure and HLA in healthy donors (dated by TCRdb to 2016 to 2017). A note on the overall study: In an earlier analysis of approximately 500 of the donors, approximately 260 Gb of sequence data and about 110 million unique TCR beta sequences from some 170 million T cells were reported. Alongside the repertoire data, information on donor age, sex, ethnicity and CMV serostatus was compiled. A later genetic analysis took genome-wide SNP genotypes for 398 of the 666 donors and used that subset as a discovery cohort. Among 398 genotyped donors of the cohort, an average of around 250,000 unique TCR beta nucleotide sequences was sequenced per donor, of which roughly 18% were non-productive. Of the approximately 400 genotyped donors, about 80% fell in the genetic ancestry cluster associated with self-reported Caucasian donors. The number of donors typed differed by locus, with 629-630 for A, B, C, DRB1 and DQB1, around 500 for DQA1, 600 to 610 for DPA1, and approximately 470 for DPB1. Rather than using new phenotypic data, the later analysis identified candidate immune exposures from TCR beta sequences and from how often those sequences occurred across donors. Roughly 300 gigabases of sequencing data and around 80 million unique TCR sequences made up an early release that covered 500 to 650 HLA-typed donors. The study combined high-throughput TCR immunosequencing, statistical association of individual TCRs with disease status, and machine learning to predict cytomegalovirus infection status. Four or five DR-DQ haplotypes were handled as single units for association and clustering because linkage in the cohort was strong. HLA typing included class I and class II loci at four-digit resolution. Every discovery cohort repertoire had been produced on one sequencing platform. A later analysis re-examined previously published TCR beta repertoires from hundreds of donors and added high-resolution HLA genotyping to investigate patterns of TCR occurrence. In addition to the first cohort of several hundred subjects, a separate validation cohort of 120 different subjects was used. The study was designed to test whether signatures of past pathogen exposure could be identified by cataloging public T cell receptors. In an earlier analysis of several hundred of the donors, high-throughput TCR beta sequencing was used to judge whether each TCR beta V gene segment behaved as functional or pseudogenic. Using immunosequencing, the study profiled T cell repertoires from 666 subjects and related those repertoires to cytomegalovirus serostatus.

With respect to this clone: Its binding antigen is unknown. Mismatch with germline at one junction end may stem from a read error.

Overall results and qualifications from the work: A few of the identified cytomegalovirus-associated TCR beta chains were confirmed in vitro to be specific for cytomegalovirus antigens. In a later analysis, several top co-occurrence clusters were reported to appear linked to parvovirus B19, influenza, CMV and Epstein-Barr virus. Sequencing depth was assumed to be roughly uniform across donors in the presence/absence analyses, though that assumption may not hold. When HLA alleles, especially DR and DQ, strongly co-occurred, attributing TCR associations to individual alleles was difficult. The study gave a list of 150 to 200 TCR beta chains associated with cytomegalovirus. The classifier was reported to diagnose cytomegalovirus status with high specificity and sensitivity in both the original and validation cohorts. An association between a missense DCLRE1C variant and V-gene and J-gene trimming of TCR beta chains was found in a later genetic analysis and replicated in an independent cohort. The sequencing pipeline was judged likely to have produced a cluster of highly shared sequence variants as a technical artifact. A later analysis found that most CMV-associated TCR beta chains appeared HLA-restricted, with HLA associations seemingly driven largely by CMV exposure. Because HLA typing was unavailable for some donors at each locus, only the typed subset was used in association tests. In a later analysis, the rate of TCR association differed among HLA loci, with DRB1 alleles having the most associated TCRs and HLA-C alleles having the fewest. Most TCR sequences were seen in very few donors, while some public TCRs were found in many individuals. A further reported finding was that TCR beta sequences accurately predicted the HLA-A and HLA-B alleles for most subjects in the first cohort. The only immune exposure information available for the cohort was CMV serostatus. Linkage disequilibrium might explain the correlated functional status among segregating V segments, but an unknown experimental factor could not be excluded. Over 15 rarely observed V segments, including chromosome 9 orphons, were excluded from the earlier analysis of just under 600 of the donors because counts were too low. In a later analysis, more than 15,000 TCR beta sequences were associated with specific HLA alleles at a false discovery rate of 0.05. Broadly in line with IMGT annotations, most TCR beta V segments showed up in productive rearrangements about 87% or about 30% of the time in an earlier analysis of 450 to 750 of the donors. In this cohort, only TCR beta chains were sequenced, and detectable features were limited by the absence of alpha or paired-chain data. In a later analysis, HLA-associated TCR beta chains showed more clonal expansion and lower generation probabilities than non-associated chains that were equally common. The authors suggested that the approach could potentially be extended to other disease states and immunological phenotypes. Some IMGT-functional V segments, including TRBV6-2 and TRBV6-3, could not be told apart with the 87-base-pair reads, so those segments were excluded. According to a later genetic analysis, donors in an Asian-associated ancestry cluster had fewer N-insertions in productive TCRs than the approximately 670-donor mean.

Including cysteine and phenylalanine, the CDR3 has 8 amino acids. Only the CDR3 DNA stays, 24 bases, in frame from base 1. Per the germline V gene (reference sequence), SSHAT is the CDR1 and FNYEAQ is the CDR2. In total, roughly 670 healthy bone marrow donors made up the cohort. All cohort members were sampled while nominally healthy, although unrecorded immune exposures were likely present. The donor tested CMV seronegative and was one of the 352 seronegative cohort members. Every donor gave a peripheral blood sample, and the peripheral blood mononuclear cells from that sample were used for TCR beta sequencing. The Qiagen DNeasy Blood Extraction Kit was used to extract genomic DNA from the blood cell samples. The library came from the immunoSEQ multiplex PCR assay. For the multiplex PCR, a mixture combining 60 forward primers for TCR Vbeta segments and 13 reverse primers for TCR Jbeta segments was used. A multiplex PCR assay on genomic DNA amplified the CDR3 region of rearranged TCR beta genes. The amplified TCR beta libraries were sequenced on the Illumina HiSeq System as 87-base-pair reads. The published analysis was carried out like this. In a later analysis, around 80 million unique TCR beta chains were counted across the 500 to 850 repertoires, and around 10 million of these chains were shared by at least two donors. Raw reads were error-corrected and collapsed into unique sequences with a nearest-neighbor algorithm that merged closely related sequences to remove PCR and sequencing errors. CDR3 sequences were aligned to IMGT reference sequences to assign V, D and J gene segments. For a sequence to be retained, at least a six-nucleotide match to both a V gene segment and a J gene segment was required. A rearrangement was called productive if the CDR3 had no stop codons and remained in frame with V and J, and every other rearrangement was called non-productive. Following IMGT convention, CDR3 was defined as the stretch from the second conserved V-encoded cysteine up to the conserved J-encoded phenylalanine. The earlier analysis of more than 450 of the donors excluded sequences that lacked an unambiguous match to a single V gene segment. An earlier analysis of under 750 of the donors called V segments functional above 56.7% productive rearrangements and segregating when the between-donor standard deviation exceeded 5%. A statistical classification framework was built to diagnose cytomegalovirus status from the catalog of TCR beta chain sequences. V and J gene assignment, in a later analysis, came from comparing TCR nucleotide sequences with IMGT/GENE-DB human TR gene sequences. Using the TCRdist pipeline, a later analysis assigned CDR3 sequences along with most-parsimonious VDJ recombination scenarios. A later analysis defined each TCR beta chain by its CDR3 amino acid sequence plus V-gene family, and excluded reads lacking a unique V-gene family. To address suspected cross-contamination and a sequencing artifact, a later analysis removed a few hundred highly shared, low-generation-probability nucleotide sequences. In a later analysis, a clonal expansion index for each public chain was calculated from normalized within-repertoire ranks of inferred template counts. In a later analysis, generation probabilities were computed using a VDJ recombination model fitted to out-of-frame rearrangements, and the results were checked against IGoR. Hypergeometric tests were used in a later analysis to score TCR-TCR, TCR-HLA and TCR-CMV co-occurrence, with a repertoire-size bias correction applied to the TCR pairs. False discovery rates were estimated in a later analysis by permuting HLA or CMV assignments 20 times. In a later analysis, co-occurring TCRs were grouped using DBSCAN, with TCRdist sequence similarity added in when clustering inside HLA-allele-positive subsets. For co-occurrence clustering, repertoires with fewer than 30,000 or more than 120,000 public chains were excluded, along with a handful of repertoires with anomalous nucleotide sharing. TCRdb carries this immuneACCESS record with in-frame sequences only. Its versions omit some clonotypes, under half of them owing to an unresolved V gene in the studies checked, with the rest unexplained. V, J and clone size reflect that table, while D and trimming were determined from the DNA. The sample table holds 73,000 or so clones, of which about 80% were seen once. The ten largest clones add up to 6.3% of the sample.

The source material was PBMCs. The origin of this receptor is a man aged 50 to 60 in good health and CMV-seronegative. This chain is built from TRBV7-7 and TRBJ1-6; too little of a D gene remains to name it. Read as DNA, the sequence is TGTGCTAGCAGCCAGGTCCACTTT. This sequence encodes CASSQVHF.